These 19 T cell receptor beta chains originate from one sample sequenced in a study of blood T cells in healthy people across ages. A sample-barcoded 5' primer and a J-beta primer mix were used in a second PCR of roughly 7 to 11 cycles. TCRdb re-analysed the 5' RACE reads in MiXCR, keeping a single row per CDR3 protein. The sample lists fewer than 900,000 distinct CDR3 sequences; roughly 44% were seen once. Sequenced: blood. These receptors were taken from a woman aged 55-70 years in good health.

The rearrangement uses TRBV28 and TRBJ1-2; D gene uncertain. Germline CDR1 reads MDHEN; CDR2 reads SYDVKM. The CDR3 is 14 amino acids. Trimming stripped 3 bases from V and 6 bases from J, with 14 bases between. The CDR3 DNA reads TGTGCCAGCAGTTTTGGGCAGGCGAGAAATGGCTACACCTTC. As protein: CASSFGQARNGYTF.

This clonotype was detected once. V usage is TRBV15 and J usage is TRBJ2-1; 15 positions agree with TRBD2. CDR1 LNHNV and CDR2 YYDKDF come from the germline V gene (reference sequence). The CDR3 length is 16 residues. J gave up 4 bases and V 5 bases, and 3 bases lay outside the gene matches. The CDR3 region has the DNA TGTGCCACCAGCCGAGGACTAGCGGGGGGGTACAATGAGCAGTTCTTC. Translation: CATSRGLAGGYNEQFF.

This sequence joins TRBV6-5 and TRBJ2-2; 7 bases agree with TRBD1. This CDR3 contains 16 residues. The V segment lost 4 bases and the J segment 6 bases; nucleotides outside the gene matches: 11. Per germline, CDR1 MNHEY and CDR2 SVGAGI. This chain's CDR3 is CASSWGTVSGAGELFF. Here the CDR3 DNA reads TGTGCCAGCAGTTGGGGGACAGTCTCGGGTGCCGGGGAGCTGTTTTTT.

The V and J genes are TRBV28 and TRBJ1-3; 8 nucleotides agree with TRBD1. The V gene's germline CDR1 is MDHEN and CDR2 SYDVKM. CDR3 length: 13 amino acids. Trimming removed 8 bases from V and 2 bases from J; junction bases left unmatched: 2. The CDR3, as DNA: TGTGCCAGCCGGACAGGGACTGGAAACACCATATATTTT. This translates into CASRTGTGNTIYF.

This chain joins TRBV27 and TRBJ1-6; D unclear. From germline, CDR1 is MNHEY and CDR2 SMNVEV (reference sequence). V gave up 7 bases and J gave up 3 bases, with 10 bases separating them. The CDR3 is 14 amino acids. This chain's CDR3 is CASKTDVYNSPLHF. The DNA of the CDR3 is TGTGCCAGCAAAACGGACGTCTATAATTCACCCCTCCACTTT.

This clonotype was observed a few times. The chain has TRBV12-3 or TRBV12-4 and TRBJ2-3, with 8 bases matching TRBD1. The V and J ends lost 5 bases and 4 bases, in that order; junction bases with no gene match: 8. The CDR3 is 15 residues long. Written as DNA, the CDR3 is TGTGCCAGCAGTCCAGGACAGGGTGGACCAGATACGCAGTATTTT. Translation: CASSPGQGGPDTQYF.

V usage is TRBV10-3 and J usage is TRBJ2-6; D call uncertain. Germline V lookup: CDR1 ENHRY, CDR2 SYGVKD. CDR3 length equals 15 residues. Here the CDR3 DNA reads TGTGCTTTCTTGAACTACCAATCTGGGGCCAACGTCCTGACTTTC. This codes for CAFLNYQSGANVLTF.

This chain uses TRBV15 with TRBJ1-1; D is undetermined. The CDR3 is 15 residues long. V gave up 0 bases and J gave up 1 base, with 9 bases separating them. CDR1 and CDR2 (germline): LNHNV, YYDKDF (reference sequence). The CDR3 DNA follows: TGTGCCACCAGCAGAGATGGCAGTCAGAACACTGAAGCTTTCTTT. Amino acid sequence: CATSRDGSQNTEAFF.

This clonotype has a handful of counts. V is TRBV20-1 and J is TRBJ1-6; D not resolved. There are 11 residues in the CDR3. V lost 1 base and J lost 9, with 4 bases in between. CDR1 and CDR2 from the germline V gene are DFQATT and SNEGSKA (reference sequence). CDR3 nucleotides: TGCAGTGCTAGAGTGGGTTCACCCCTCCACTTT. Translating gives CSARVGSPLHF.

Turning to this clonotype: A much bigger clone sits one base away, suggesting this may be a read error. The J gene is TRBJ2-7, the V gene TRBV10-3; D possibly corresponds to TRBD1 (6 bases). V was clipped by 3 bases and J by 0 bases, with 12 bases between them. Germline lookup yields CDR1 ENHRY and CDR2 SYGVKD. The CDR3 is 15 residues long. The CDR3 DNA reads TGTGCCATCAGTGAAGGGACATTGGGCTCCTACGAGCAGTACTTC. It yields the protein CAISEGTLGSYEQYF.

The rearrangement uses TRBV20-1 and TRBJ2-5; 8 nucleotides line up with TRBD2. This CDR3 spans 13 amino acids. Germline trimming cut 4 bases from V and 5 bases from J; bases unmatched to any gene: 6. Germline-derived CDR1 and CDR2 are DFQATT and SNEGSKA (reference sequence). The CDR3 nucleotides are TGCAGTGCTAATAGCGGGATGAGGGAGACCCAGTACTTC. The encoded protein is CSANSGMRETQYF.

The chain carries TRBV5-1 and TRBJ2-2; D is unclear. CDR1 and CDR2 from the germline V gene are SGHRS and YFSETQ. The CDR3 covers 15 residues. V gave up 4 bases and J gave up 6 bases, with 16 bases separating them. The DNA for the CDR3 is TGCGCCAGCAGCATTCTTTCTCTCGACCCCGGGGAGCTGTTTTTT. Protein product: CASSILSLDPGELFF.

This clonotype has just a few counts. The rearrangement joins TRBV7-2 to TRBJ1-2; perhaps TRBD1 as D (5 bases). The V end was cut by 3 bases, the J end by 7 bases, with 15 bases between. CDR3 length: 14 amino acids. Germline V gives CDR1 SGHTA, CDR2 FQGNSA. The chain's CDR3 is CASSFGRESIGYTF. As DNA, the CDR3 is TGTGCCAGCAGCTTCGGCAGGGAGTCGATTGGCTACACCTTC. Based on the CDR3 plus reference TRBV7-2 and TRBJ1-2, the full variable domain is GAGVSQSPSNKVTEKGKDVELRCDPISGHTALYWYRQSLGQGLEFLIYFQGNSAPDKSGLPSDRFSAERTGGSVSTLTIQRTQQEDSAVYLCASSFGRESIGYTFGSGTRLTVV.

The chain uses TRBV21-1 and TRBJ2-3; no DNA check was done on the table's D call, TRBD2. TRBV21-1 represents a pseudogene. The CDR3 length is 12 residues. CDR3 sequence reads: CASSKTRDTQYF. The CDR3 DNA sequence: TGTGCCAGCAGCAAAACTAGGGATACGCAGTATTTT.

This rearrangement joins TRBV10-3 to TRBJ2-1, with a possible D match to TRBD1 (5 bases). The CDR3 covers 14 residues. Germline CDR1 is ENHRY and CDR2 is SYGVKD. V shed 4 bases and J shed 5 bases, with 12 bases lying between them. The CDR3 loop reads CAISGGGRNNEQFF. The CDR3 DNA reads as TGTGCCATCAGTGGGGGCGGCAGGAACAATGAGCAGTTCTTC.

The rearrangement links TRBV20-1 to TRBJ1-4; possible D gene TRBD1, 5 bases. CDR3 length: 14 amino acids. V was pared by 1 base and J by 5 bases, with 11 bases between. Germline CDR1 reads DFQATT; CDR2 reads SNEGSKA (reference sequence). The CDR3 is CSARGQLNNEKLFF. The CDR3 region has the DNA TGCAGTGCTAGAGGACAGCTTAACAATGAAAAACTGTTTTTT.

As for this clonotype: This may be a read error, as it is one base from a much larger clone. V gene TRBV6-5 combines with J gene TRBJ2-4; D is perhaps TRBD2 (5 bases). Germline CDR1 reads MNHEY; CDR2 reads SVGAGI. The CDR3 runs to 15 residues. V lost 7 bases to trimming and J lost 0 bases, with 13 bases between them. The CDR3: CASTDRGLAKNIQYF. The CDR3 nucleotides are TGTGCCAGCACCGACCGGGGTCTAGCCAAAAACATTCAGTACTTC.

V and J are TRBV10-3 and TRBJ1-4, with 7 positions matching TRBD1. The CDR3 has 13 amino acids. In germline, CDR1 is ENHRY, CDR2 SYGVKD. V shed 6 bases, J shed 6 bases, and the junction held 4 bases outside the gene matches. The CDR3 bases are TGTGCCATCAGGATCGACAGGGATGAAAAACTGTTTTTT. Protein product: CAIRIDRDEKLFF.

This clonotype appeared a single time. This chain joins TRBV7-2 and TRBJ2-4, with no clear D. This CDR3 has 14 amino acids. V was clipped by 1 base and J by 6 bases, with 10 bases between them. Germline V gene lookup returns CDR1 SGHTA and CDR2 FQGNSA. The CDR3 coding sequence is TGTGCCAGCAGCTTAGGACCTACCGGAAACATTCAGTACTTC. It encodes CASSLGPTGNIQYF.